This record concerns one T cell receptor beta chain sequence. Its antigen target is currently unknown. No qualities accompany the bases; no much larger clone lies one base away. Each collaborating institution followed its own protocols to collect whole blood in K2EDTA tubes. Collaborator samples were shipped for TCRbeta analysis as frozen whole blood, isolated PBMCs, or DNA extracted from either sample type. TCRbeta CDR3 regions were amplified from genomic DNA by means of the immunoSEQ Assay, a bias-controlled multiplex PCR. Per the source publication's procedure: The number of nucleated cells in each sample was estimated from the amplification of reference gene primers within the assay. To quantify the absolute abundance of each unique TCRbeta CDR3 rearrangement, sequence reads were collapsed and filtered. For each sample, productive Simpson clonality was calculated as the square root of Simpson's diversity index over productive rearrangements. What TCRdb holds here is the immuneACCESS table cut down to in-frame rearrangements. Part of the clones is not present; checked against another copy, under half of the missing clones reflect an unresolved V gene, and the others are unexplained. The V and J calls and clone size were taken over from that table, and D and trimming were inferred from the DNA. The sample includes 200,000 or so clones, with about 88% observed a single time. The leading ten clones occupy approximately 2.9% of the sample.

According to the germline V gene, CDR1 reads SGHVS and CDR2 reads FQNEAQ. A distance of 13 bases separates the germline ends of V and J, which lose 10 bases and 3 bases respectively. The CDR3 starts with the cysteine, ends with the phenylalanine, and has 13 residues. The only DNA kept is the CDR3, 39 bases in frame from the first base. The data were obtained in a study of blood T cell repertoires in COVID-19 (dated by TCRdb to between 2020 and 2021). With respect to the entire study: Samples covering the acute and convalescent phases of COVID-19 were provided by collaborators in the United States, Italy and Spain. The prospective study material was composed of cDNA or gDNA derived from T cells, B-cell-depleted T cells, or PBMCs. The dataset comprised deeply sampled blood TCRbeta repertoires from subjects exposed to, actively infected with, or recovered from COVID-19. A freely available public database, intended as a resource for researchers studying the immune response to SARS-CoV-2, is where the repertoires were released. Samples were obtained from the ongoing ImmuneRACE study (first 160 participants) and from 1,254 subjects provided by 6 global collaborators. A de-identified subject ID, COVID-19 status, age in years and sex were almost always included in the sample metadata. HLA class I and class II types, where available, came from metadata supplied by the sample provider rather than from assay-based typing. Paper-wide results and their limitations: How much clinical and demographic metadata was included differed by source and by participant, and the metadata was provided uncurated.

This receptor was taken from a man aged 60 to 75 with acute or convalescent COVID-19. This sequence uses TRBV7-8 and TRBJ1-5; a tentative D call is TRBD1 (6 bases match). Material: peripheral blood. The CDR3 region: CATGGQDNQPQHF. The DNA reads TGTGCCACCGGGGGGCAGGACAATCAGCCCCAGCATTTT.